This T cell receptor (beta chain) was identified in a study of OX40 agonist ivuxolimab in advanced cancers. Across the study: Patients got intravenous ivuxolimab at 0.01 to 10 mg/kg every 2 weeks. Anti-PD-1, anti-PD-L1 or anti-CTLA-4 therapy given earlier was allowed, and roughly 40% had some.

Study findings and constraints: Clones of CD4+ and CD8+ blood T cells grew by week 6 at doses of 0.1 to 3.0 mg/kg. Average numbers of expanded clones were greater in CD8+ T cells than in CD4+.

TCRdb's table, derived via immunoSEQ multiplex PCR, lists solely in-frame clones and lacks some. Of 20,000 to 25,000 clones listed, approximately 91% are singletons. About this clone itself: The antigen is not known.

Germline assignment: CDR1 SGHAT and CDR2 FQNNGV. The CDR3 runs 13 residues. V was cut by 5 bases and J by 1 base, with 8 bases left in between. This chain connects TRBV11-2 to TRBJ2-5; tentatively, D is TRBD2 (5 bases). Sample: CD4+ or CD8+ T cells sorted from blood, taken in a trial of the OX40 agonist ivuxolimab. This sequence originates from an adult with an advanced solid tumor such as melanoma, head and neck, liver or kidney cancer. CDR3 region: CASSPGVQETQYF. The CDR3 DNA follows: TGTGCCAGCAGCCCCGGGGTCCAAGAGACCCAGTACTTC.